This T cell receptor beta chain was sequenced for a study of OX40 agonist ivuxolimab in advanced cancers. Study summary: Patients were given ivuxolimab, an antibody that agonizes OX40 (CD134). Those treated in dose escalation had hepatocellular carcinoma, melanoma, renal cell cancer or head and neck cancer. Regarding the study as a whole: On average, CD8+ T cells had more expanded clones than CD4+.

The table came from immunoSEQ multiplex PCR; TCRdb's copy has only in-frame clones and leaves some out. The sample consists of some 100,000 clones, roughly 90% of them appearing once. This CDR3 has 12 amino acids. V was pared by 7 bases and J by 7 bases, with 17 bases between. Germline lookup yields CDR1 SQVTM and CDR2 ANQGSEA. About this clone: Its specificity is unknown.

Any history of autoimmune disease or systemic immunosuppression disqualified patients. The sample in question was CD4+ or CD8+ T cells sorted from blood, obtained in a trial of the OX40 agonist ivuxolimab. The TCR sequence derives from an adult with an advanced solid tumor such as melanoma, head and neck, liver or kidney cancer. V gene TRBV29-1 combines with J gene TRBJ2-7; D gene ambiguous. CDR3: CSASWQFGEQYF. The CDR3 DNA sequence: TGCAGCGCCAGCTGGCAGTTCGGGGAGCAGTACTTC.